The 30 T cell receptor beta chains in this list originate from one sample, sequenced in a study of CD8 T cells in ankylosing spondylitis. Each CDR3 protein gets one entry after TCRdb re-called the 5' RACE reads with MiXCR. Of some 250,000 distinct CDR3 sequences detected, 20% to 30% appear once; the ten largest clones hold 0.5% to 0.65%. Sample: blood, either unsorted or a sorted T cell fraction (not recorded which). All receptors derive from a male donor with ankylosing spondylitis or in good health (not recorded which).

CDR3 loop: CSVEAPGPRGGEQYF. The CDR3 nucleotides read TGCAGCGTTGAAGCTCCCGGGCCCCGTGGGGGCGAGCAGTACTTC. V is TRBV29-1 and J is TRBJ2-7; D may correspond to TRBD1 or TRBD2 (5 bases each). From germline, CDR1 is SQVTM and CDR2 ANQGSEA. Trimming removed 1 base from V and 6 bases from J, with 19 bases in between. This CDR3 contains 15 residues.

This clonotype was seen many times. This chain's CDR3 is CSVEPDKIDEQFF. The CDR3 DNA is TGCAGCGTTGAACCCGACAAGATCGATGAGCAGTTCTTC. This rearrangement joins TRBV29-1 to TRBJ2-1; D ambiguous. V lost 2 bases, J lost 8 bases, and 13 bases lay in between. CDR1 and CDR2 from the germline V gene are SQVTM and ANQGSEA. This CDR3 spans 13 amino acids.

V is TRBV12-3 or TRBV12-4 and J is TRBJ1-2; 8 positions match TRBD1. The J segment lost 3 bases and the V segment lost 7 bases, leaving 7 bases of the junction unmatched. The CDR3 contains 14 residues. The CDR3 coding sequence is TGTGCCAGCAACCAGCAGGGGGCAGACTATGGCTACACCTTC. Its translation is CASNQQGADYGYTF.

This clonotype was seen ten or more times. The CDR3 spells CASSPRAGNQPQHF. CDR3 DNA sequence: TGCGCCAGCAGCCCAAGGGCCGGCAATCAGCCCCAGCATTTT. This chain connects TRBV5-1 to TRBJ1-5; D is unresolved. V shed 4 bases and J shed 2 bases, with 10 bases lying between them. The CDR3 runs to 14 residues. Germline V gives CDR1 SGHRS, CDR2 YFSETQ.

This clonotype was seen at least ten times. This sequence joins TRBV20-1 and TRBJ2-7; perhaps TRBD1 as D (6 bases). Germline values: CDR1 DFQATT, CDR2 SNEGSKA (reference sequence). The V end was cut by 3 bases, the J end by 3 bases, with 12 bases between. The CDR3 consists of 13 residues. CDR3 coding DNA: TGCAGTGCTAGCTTCGGACAGAGCTACGAGCAGTACTTC. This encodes CSASFGQSYEQYF.

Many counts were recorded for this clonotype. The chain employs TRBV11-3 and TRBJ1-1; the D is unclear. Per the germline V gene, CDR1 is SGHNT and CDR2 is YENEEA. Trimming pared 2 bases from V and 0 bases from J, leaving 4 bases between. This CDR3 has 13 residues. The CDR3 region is CASSLSLNTEAFF. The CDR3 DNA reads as TGTGCCAGCAGCTTAAGTCTGAACACTGAAGCTTTCTTT. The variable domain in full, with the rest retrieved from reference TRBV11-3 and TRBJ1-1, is EAGVVQSPRYKIIEKKQPVAFWCNPISGHNTLYWYLQNLGQGPELLIRYENEEAVDDSQLPKDRFSAERLKGVDSTLKIQPAELGDSAVYLCASSLSLNTEAFFGQGTRLTVV.

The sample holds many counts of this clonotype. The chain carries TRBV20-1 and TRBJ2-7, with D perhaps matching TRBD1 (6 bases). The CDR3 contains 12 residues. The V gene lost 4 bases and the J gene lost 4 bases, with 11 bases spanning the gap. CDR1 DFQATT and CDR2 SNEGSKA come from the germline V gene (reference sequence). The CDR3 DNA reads TGCAGTGCTACAGGGGCCTTTTACGAGCAGTACTTC. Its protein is CSATGAFYEQYF.

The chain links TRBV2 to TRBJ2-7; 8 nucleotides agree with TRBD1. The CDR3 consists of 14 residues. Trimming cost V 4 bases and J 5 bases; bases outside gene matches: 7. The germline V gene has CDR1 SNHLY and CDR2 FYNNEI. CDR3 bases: TGTGCCAGCAGTGCCGACAGGGGCACGAACGAGCAGTACTTC. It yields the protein CASSADRGTNEQYF.

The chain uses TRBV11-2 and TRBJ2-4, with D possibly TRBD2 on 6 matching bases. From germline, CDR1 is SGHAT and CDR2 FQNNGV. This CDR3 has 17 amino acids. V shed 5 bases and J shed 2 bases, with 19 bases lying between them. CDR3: CASSQRAGSRTKNIQYF. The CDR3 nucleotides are TGTGCCAGCAGCCAGAGAGCGGGTTCTAGAACCAAAAACATTCAGTACTTC.

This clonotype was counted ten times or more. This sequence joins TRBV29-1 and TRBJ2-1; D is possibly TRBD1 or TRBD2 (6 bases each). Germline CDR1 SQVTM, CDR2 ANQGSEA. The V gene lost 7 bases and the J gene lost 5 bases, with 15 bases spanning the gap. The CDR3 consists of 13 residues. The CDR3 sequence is CSADRGVNNEQFF. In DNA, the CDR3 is TGCAGCGCTGATAGGGGGGTAAACAATGAGCAGTTCTTC.

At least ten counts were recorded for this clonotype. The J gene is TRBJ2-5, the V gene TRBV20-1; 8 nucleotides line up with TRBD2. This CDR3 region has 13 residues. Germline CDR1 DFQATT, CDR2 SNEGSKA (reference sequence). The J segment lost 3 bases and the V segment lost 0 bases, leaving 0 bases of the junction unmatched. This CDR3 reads CSARELAEETQYF. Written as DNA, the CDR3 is TGCAGTGCTAGAGAACTAGCGGAAGAGACCCAGTACTTC.

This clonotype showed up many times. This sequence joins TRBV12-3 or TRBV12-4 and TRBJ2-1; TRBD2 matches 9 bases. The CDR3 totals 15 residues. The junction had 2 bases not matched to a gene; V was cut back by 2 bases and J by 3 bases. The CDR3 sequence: CASSLLAGNYNEQFF. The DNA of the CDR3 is TGTGCCAGCAGTTTACTAGCGGGGAACTACAATGAGCAGTTCTTC.

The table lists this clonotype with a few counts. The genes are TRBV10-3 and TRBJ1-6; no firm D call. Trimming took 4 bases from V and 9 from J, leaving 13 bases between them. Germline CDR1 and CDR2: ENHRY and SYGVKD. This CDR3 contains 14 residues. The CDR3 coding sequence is TGTGCCATCAGTGTCGCAGGTGTAGGTTCACCCCTCCACTTT. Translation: CAISVAGVGSPLHF.

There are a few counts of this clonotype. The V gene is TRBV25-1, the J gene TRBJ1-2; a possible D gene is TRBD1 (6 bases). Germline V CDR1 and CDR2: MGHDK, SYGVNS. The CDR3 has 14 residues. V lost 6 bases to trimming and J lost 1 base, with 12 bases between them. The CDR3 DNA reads TGTGCCAGCAGCTTCGGGGGCGGTAACTATGGCTACACCTTC. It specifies CASSFGGGNYGYTF.

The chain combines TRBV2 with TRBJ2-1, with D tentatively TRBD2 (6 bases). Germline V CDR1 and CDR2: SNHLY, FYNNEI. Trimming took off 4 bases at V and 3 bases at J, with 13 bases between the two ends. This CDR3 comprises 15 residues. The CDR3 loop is CASSVRRGSYNEQFF. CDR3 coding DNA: TGTGCCAGCAGTGTGCGACGGGGGAGCTACAATGAGCAGTTCTTC.

CDR3 nucleotides: TGTGCCAGCAGCTTTGGGTCCGACTACAATGAGCAGTTCTTC. It translates to CASSFGSDYNEQFF. The chain combines TRBV11-1 with TRBJ2-1; D not certain. The CDR3 has 14 amino acids. CDR1 SGHAT and CDR2 FQDESV come from the germline V gene (reference sequence). Trimming stripped 3 bases from V and 3 bases from J, with 9 bases between.

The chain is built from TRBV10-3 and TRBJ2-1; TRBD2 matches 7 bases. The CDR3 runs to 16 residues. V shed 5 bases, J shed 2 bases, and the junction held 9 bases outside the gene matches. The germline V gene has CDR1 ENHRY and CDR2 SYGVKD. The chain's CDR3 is CAISQVSGATYNEQFF. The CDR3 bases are TGTGCCATCAGTCAGGTGAGCGGGGCTACCTACAATGAGCAGTTCTTC.

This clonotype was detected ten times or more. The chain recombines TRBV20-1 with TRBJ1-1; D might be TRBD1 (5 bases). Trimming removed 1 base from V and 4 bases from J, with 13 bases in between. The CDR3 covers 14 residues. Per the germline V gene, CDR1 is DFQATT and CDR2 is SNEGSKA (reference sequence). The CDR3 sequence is CSARGPGWATEAFF. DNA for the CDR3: TGCAGTGCTAGAGGGCCAGGGTGGGCCACTGAAGCTTTCTTT.

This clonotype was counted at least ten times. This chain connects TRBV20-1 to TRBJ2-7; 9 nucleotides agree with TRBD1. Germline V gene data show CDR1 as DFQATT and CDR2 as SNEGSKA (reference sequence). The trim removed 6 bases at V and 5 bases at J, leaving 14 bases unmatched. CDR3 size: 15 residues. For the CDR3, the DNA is TGCAGTGCCCAAAGGGACCCGGGACAGGGTGACGAGCAGTACTTC. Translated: CSAQRDPGQGDEQYF.

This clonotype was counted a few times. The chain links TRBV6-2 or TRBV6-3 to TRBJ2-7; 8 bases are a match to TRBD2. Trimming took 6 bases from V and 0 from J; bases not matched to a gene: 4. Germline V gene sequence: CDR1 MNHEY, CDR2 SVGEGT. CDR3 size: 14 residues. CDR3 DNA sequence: TGTGCCAGCAGGTCGGGGGGGAGCTCCTACGAGCAGTACTTC. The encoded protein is CASRSGGSSYEQYF.

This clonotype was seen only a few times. The CDR3 sequence: CASSLEVDTQYF. In DNA form, the CDR3 reads TGCGCCAGCAGCTTGGAAGTAGATACGCAGTATTTT. The chain is built from TRBV5-1 and TRBJ2-3, with unresolved D. Between the trimmed V and J ends, which lost 0 bases and 5 bases, there was a span of 4 bases. CDR1 and CDR2 (germline): SGHRS, YFSETQ. The CDR3 is made up of 12 amino acids.

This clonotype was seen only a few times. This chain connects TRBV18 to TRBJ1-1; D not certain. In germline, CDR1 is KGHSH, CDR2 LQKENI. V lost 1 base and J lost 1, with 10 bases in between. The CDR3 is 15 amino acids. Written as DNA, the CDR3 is TGTGCCAGCTCACCACAAAGGCAGGAGAACACTGAAGCTTTCTTT. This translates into CASSPQRQENTEAFF.

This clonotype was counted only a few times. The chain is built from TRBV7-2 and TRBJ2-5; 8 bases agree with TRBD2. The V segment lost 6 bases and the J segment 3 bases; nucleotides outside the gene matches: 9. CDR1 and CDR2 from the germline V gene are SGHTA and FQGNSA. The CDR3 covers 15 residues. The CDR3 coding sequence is TGTGCCAGCAGTAAAAGGACTAGCAGGGAAGAGACCCAGTACTTC. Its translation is CASSKRTSREETQYF.

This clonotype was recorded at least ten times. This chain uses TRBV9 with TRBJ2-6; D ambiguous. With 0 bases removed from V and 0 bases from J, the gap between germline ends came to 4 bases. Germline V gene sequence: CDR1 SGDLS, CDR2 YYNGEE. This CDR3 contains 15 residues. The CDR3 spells CASSVGNSGANVLTF. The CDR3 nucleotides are TGTGCCAGCAGCGTAGGGAACTCTGGGGCCAACGTCCTGACTTTC.

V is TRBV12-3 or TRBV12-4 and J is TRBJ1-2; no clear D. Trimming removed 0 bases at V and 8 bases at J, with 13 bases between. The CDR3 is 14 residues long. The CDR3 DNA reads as TGTGCCAGCAGTTTAGCACGGGGAAACGTCGGCTACACCTTC. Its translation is CASSLARGNVGYTF.

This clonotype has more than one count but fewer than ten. In DNA form, the CDR3 reads TGTGCCAGCAGAGACGGGACATTAGGGAACAATGAGCAGTTCTTC. Translated: CASRDGTLGNNEQFF. This chain joins TRBV6-1 and TRBJ2-1; TRBD1 is a possible D gene (6 bases). CDR3 length: 15 amino acids. Germline CDR1 is MNHNS and CDR2 is SASEGT. V was shortened by 6 bases and J by 5 bases, with 17 bases between the two germline ends.

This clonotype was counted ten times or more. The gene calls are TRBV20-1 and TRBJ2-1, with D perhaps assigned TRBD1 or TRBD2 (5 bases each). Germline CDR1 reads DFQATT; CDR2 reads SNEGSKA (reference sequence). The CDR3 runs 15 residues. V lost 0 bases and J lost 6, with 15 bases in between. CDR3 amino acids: CSAREGRRDGNEQFF. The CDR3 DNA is TGCAGTGCTAGAGAGGGGCGCAGGGACGGCAATGAGCAGTTCTTC.

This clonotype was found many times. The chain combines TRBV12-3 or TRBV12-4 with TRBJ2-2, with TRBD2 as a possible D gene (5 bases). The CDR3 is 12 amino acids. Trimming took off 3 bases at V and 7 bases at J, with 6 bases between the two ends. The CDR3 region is CASSLGSGELFF. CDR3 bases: TGTGCCAGCAGTTTGGGGAGCGGGGAGCTGTTTTTT.

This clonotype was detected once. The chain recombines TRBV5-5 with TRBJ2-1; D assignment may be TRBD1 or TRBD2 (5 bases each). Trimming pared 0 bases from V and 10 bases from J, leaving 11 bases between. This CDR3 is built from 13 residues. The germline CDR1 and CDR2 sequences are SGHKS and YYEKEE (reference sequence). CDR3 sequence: CASSLAGLGEQFF. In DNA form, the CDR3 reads TGTGCCAGCAGCTTGGCGGGGCTTGGGGAGCAGTTCTTC.

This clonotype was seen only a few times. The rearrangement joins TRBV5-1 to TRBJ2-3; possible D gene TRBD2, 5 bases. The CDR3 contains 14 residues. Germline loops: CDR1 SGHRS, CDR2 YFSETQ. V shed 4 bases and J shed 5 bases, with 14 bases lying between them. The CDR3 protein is CASSLRASGDTQYF. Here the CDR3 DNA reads TGCGCCAGCAGCCTCCGGGCAAGCGGAGATACGCAGTATTTT.